The 26 T cell receptor beta chains reported below all come from one sample, sequenced in a study of OX40 agonist ivuxolimab in advanced cancers. TCRdb keeps only in-frame clones here, not all; method: immunoSEQ multiplex PCR. The table lists around 30,000 clones, 70% to 90% of them singletons. Sequenced here: CD4+ or CD8+ T cells sorted from blood, sampled in a trial of the OX40 agonist ivuxolimab. These receptors all come from an adult with an advanced solid tumor such as melanoma, head and neck, liver or kidney cancer.

The chain carries TRBV27 and TRBJ2-1, with 8 bases aligning to TRBD2. Germline loops: CDR1 MNHEY, CDR2 SMNVEV (reference sequence). The J segment lost 6 bases and the V segment lost 5 bases, leaving 12 bases of the junction unmatched. The CDR3 covers 16 residues. The CDR3 DNA reads as TGTGCCAGCAGTCCCCAAGGTAGCGGGGAAGTCAATGAGCAGTTCTTC. Translating it yields CASSPQGSGEVNEQFF.

The gene calls are TRBV6-6 and TRBJ2-5; TRBD1 aligns across 7 bases. CDR1 is MNHNY and CDR2 is SVGAGI in the germline V gene (reference sequence). The V and J ends lost 5 bases and 4 bases, in that order; junction bases with no gene match: 7. This CDR3 contains 14 residues. CDR3 sequence (DNA): TGTGCCAGCAGTCCCTCAGGGGGTGTAGAGACCCAGTACTTC. It specifies CASSPSGGVETQYF.

This chain uses TRBV6-1 with TRBJ2-3; D unresolved. The V end lost 2 bases, the J end lost 3 bases, and 12 bases lay between the germline ends. The germline V gene has CDR1 MNHNS and CDR2 SASEGT. CDR3 length equals 15 residues. This CDR3 is CASSESPTITDTQYF. CDR3 coding DNA: TGTGCCAGCAGTGAAAGCCCGACAATTACAGATACGCAGTATTTT.

The CDR3 DNA follows: TGTGCCAGCAGATACTGGGGACAGACGCAGGACGAGCAGTACTTC. It yields the protein CASRYWGQTQDEQYF. The rearrangement uses TRBV13 and TRBJ2-5, with 7 bases matching TRBD1. The DNA end is a closer match to TRBJ2-7, so the J assignment may be wrong. The CDR3 covers 15 residues. The germline CDR1 and CDR2 sequences are PRHDT and FYEKMQ (reference sequence).

V usage is TRBV27 and J usage is TRBJ1-1; possibly TRBD1 for D (5 bases). The CDR3 length is 13 residues. The germline gives CDR1 MNHEY, CDR2 SMNVEV (reference sequence). Deletions cut 4 bases from V and 1 base from J, with 7 bases between. As DNA, the CDR3 is TGTGCCAGCAGTTCAGGGACGAACACTGAAGCTTTCTTT. It specifies CASSSGTNTEAFF.

This clone showed up just once. The chain employs TRBV5-4 and TRBJ1-5; D uncertain. V lost 1 base, J lost 3 bases, and 8 bases lay in between. The CDR3 runs to 14 residues. Germline assignment: CDR1 SGHNT and CDR2 YYREEE (reference sequence). The CDR3 nucleotides are TGTGCCAGCAGCTTGTGGCAGGACAATCAGCCCCAGCATTTT. Translating it yields CASSLWQDNQPQHF.

The chain couples TRBV9 to TRBJ2-2; perhaps TRBD2 as D (5 bases). V lost 4 bases to trimming and J lost 6 bases, with 13 bases between them. Germline V lookup: CDR1 SGDLS, CDR2 YYNGEE. This CDR3 contains 14 residues. As DNA, the CDR3 is TGTGCCAGCAGCCTCCATCCGGGATCCGGGGAGCTGTTTTTT. Its translation: CASSLHPGSGELFF.

In nucleotides, the CDR3 is TGTGCCAGCCGGGGACCTAGGCGCGTTGGGAATGAGCAGTTCTTC. It codes for CASRGPRRVGNEQFF. The chain links TRBV28 to TRBJ2-1, with D possibly called TRBD1 or TRBD2 (5 bases each). The CDR3 loop spans 15 amino acids. Deletions cut 8 bases from V and 7 bases from J, with 21 bases between. Germline V lookup: CDR1 MDHEN, CDR2 SYDVKM.

This CDR3 reads CASSPRRTGELFF. The DNA for the CDR3 is TGTGCCAGCAGTCCCCGACGCACCGGGGAGCTGTTTTTT. The V call is TRBV28, the J call TRBJ2-2; D unresolved. Germline V gene lookup returns CDR1 MDHEN and CDR2 SYDVKM. V was pared by 5 bases and J by 4 bases, with 8 bases between. There are 13 residues in the CDR3.

The J gene is TRBJ2-5, the V gene TRBV6-1; possibly TRBD2 for D (7 bases). This CDR3 is built from 14 residues. Germline lookup yields CDR1 MNHNS and CDR2 SASEGT. The V and J ends lost 7 bases and 5 bases respectively, with 17 bases between them. The CDR3 reads CASILGGGSETQYF. The CDR3, as DNA: TGTGCCAGCATTCTTGGGGGGGGCAGCGAGACCCAGTACTTC.

The rearrangement joins TRBV28 to TRBJ2-7; 12 bases fit TRBD2. J lost 0 bases, V lost 3 bases, and 9 bases had no gene match. Germline-derived CDR1 and CDR2 are MDHEN and SYDVKM. The CDR3 consists of 18 residues. Here the CDR3 reads CASSFPSTSGGSSYEQYF. The CDR3 DNA reads TGTGCCAGCAGTTTCCCTTCAACTAGCGGGGGGAGCTCCTACGAGCAGTACTTC.

CDR3: CSVAAIGGTGDSYEQYF. In nucleotides, the CDR3 is TGCAGCGTCGCCGCTATTGGGGGGACAGGGGACTCCTACGAGCAGTACTTC. This chain uses TRBV29-1 with TRBJ2-7, with 10 bases that match TRBD1. Germline trimming cut 6 bases from V and 0 bases from J; bases unmatched to any gene: 14. CDR3 length: 17 amino acids. Per the germline V gene, CDR1 is SQVTM and CDR2 is ANQGSEA.

The chain uses TRBV4-3 and TRBJ2-3, with a tentative D call TRBD2 (7 bases). Germline V gene data show CDR1 as LGHNA and CDR2 as YSLEER. The CDR3 runs to 16 residues. V gave up 1 base and J gave up 3 bases, with 14 bases separating them. The CDR3 here is CASSQVGGLRTDTQYF. CDR3 nucleotides: TGCGCCAGCAGCCAAGTCGGGGGGCTTCGAACAGATACGCAGTATTTT.

The chain recombines TRBV18 with TRBJ2-1; 7 bases fit TRBD2. This CDR3 spans 15 amino acids. Germline lookup yields CDR1 KGHSH and CDR2 LQKENI. The V segment lost 6 bases and the J segment 2 bases; nucleotides outside the gene matches: 7. In DNA form, the CDR3 reads TGTGCCAGCTCCCACGTGGGGACTACCTACAATGAGCAGTTCTTC. This codes for CASSHVGTTYNEQFF.

The J gene is TRBJ2-1, the V gene TRBV9; 11 bases match TRBD2. With V trimmed by 0 bases and J by 8 bases, 4 bases remained unmatched. The CDR3 runs 15 residues. Germline values: CDR1 SGDLS, CDR2 YYNGEE. Here the CDR3 DNA reads TGTGCCAGCAGCGTAGCGACTAGCGGGGTCGATGAGCAGTTCTTC. Its protein product is CASSVATSGVDEQFF.

V gene TRBV5-4 combines with J gene TRBJ1-1, with D hard to call. From germline, CDR1 is SGHNT and CDR2 YYREEE (reference sequence). The CDR3 is 13 residues long. Trimming took off 2 bases at V and 4 bases at J, with 9 bases between the two ends. For the CDR3, the DNA is TGTGCCAGCAGCTTTTATATCGGCACTGAAGCTTTCTTT. Amino acid sequence: CASSFYIGTEAFF.

The chain employs TRBV14 and TRBJ2-7; no clear D gene. The CDR3 loop spans 17 amino acids. Trimming stripped 0 bases from V and 0 bases from J, with 15 bases between. Germline lookup yields CDR1 SGHDN and CDR2 FVKESK. The CDR3 DNA reads as TGTGCCAGCAGCCAAGATCGCCCACTATTTACCTCCTACGAGCAGTACTTC. Its translation: CASSQDRPLFTSYEQYF.

The chain joins TRBV5-8 to TRBJ1-2, with no clear D. The V end was cut by 4 bases, the J end by 10 bases, with 14 bases between. Germline V gives CDR1 SGHTS, CDR2 YDEGEE. The CDR3 has 12 amino acids. CDR3 in amino acids: CASSRWTGDYTF. The CDR3 DNA reads as TGTGCCAGCAGCCGTTGGACTGGCGACTACACCTTC.

The chain is built from TRBV6-4 and TRBJ2-7; 11 nucleotides align to TRBD2. Germline V gene lookup returns CDR1 MRHNA and CDR2 SNTAGT. V shed 6 bases and J 2 bases; nucleotides not matched to a gene: 3. This CDR3 contains 14 residues. The CDR3 here is CASRLAGGAYEQYF. The CDR3 DNA reads TGTGCCAGCAGGCTAGCGGGGGGCGCCTACGAGCAGTACTTC.

CDR3 sequence reads: CASSDGTSGAEYF. The CDR3 region has the DNA TGTGCCAGCAGCGATGGGACTAGCGGAGCCGAGTACTTC. The J gene is TRBJ2-7, the V gene TRBV9, with 11 nucleotides matching TRBD2. Unmatched junction bases numbered 7, after V lost 3 bases and J lost 11 bases. Germline V CDR1 and CDR2: SGDLS, YYNGEE. This CDR3 is 13 amino acids long. Variable domain in full (rest from reference TRBV9 and TRBJ2-7): DSGVTQTPKHLITATGQRVTLRCSPRSGDLSVYWYQQSLDQGLQFLIQYYNGEERAKGNILERFSAQQFPDLHSELNLSSLELGDSALYFCASSDGTSGAEYFGPGTRLTVT.

This clone was recorded once. DNA for the CDR3: TGTGCCAGCAGTGCGGTCGGGGGCAATCAGCCCCAGCATTTT. This codes for CASSAVGGNQPQHF. This chain links TRBV6-1 with TRBJ1-5; no definite D call. The V end was cut by 4 bases, the J end by 2 bases, with 9 bases between. The germline V gene encodes CDR1 MNHNS and CDR2 SASEGT. The length of the CDR3 is 14 residues.

The chain employs TRBV7-9 and TRBJ2-5; 10 bases align to TRBD1. The CDR3 totals 15 residues. Per the germline V gene, CDR1 is SEHNR and CDR2 is FQNEAQ (reference sequence). V shed 4 bases and J 0 bases; nucleotides not matched to a gene: 2. The CDR3 DNA reads as TGTGCCAGCAGCTCGGACAGGGGGTACCAAGAGACCCAGTACTTC. It specifies CASSSDRGYQETQYF.

V is TRBV5-6 and J is TRBJ1-1; weak D call: TRBD1 (5 bases). The CDR3 sequence is 14 residues long. Germline CDR1 and CDR2: SGHDT and YYEEEE. V was pared by 5 bases and J by 4 bases, with 15 bases between. This CDR3 is CASSGTLGATEAFF. Here the CDR3 DNA reads TGTGCCAGCAGTGGGACTCTCGGAGCCACTGAAGCTTTCTTT.

The V call is TRBV4-1, the J call TRBJ2-7; 7 positions match TRBD1. This CDR3 is 14 amino acids long. After removal of 2 bases from V and 5 bases from J, the junction contained 6 bases not matched to a gene. Germline loops: CDR1 MGHRA, CDR2 YSYEKL. This CDR3 is CASSQTPGQNEQYF. The CDR3 DNA follows: TGCGCCAGCAGCCAAACCCCGGGACAGAACGAGCAGTACTTC.

This sequence joins TRBV5-4 and TRBJ1-2, with D possibly TRBD1 on 5 matching bases. In germline, CDR1 is SGHNT, CDR2 YYREEE (reference sequence). With 3 bases removed from V and 7 bases from J, the gap between germline ends came to 13 bases. This CDR3 spans 13 amino acids. In DNA form, the CDR3 reads TGTGCCAGCAGCTCAGGGTCCCTAGGTGGCTACACCTTC. As protein: CASSSGSLGGYTF.

This clone was detected many times. This chain joins TRBV2 and TRBJ1-3; a possible D gene is TRBD1 (5 bases). The CDR3 totals 15 residues. Trimming removed 2 bases from V and 0 bases from J, with 8 bases in between. Germline values: CDR1 SNHLY, CDR2 FYNNEI. CDR3 protein: CASSEPGGSGNTIYF. CDR3 nucleotides: TGTGCCAGCAGTGAACCGGGGGGCTCTGGAAACACCATATATTTT.